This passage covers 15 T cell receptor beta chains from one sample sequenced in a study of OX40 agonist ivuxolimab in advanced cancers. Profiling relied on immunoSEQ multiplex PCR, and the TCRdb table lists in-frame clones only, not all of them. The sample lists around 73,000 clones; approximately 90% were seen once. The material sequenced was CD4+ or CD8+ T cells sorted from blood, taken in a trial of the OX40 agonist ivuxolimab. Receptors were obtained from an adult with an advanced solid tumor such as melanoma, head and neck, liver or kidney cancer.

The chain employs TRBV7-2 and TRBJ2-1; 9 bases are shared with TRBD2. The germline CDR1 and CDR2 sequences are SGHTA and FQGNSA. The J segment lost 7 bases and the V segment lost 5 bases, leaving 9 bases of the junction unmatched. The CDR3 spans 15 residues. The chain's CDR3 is CASSPWAGGGNEQFF. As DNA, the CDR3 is TGTGCCAGCAGCCCGTGGGCGGGGGGGGGAAATGAGCAGTTCTTC.

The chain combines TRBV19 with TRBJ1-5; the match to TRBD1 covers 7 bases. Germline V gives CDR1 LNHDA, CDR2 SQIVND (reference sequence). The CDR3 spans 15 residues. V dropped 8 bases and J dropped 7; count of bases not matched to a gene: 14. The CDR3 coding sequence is TGTGCCAGTTCACCAGGGGGTGAAGGCCGGCAGCCCCAGCATTTT. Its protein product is CASSPGGEGRQPQHF.

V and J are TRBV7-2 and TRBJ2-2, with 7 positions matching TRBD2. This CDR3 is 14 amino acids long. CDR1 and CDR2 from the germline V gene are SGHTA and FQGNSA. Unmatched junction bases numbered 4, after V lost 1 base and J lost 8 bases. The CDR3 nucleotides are TGTGCCAGCAGCTTAGTCGGGGGGTCGGGGGAGCTGTTTTTT. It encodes CASSLVGGSGELFF.

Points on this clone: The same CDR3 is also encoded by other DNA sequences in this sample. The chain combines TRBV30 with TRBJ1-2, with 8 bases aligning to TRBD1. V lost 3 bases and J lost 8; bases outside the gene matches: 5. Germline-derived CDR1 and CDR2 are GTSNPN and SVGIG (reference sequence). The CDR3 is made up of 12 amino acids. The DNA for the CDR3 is TGTGCCTGGAGCAGGACAGGGTACGGCTACACCTTC. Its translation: CAWSRTGYGYTF.

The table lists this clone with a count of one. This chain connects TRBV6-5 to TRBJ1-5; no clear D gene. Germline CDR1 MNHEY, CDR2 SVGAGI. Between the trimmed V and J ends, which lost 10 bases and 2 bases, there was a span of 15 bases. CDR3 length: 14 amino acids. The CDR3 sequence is CANWARTGNQPQHF. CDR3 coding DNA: TGTGCCAACTGGGCGAGGACTGGCAATCAGCCCCAGCATTTT.

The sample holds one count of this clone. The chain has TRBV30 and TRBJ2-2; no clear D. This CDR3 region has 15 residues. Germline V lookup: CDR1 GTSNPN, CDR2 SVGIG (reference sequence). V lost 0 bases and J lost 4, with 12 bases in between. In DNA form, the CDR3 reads TGTGCCTGGAGTGTACGCCGAGCAGGCACCGGGGAGCTGTTTTTT. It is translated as CAWSVRRAGTGELFF. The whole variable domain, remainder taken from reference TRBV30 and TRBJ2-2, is SQTIHQWPATLVQPVGSPLSLECTVEGTSNPNLYWYRQAAGRGLQLLFYSVGIGQISSEVPQNLSASRPQDRQFILSSKKLLLSDSGFYLCAWSVRRAGTGELFFGEGSRLTVL.

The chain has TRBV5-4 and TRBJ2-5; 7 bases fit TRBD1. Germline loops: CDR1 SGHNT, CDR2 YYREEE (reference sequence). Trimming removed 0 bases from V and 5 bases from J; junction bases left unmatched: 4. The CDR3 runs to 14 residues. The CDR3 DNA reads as TGTGCCAGCAGCTTGGAACAGGGGCGGGAGACCCAGTACTTC. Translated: CASSLEQGRETQYF.

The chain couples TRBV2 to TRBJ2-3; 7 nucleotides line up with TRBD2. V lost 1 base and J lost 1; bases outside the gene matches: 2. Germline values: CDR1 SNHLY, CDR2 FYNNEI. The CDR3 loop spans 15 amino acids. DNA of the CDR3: TGTGCCAGCAGTGAAGTGAGCGGGGGCACAGATACGCAGTATTTT. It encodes CASSEVSGGTDTQYF.

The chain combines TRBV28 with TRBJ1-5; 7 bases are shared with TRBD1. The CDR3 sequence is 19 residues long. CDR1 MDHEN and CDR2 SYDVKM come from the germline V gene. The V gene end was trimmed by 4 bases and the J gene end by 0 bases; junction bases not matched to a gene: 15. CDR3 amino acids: CASSSRTPGQINSNQPQHF. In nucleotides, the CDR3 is TGTGCCAGCAGTTCACGAACTCCGGGACAGATTAATAGCAATCAGCCCCAGCATTTT.

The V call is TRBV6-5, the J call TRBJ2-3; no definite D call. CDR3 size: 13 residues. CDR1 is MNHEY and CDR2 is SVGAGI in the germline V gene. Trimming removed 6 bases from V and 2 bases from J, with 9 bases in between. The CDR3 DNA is TGTGCCAGCAGAGTTGCGACCACAGATACGCAGTATTTT. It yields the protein CASRVATTDTQYF.

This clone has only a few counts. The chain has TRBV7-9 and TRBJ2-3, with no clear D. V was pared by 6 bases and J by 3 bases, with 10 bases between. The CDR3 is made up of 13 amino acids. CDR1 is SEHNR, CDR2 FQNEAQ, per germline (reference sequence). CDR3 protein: CASRSRYTDTQYF. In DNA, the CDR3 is TGTGCCAGCAGAAGCAGATATACAGATACGCAGTATTTT.

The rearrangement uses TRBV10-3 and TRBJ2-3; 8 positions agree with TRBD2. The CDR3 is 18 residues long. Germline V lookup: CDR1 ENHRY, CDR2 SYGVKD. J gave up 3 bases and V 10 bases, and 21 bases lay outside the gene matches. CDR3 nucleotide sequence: TGTGCCACCTCTGGGAGGCGCGGGGGGAATTTAGCTACAGATACGCAGTATTTT. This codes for CATSGRRGGNLATDTQYF.

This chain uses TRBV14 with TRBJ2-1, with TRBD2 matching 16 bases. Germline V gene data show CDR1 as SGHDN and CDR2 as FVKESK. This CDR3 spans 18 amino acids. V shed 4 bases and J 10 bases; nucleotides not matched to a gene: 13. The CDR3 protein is CASSLGPGTSGRAREQFF. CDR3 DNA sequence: TGTGCCAGCAGCCTTGGCCCCGGGACTAGCGGGAGGGCCAGGGAGCAGTTCTTC.

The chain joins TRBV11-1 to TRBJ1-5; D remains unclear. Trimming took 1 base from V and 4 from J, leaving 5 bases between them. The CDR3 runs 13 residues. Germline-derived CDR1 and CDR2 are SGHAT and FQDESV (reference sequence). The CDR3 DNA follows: TGTGCCAGCAGCTTAGGAGAGAATCAGCCCCAGCATTTT. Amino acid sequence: CASSLGENQPQHF. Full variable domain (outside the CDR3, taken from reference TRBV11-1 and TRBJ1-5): EAEVAQSPRYKITEKSQAVAFWCDPISGHATLYWYRQILGQGPELLVQFQDESVVDDSQLPKDRFSAERLKGVDSTLKIQPAELGDSAMYLCASSLGENQPQHFGDGTRLSIL.

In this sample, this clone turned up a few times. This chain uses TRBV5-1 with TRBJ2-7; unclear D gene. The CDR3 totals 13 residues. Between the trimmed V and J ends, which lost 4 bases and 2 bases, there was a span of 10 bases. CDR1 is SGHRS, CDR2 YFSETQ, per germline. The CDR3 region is CASSHTETYEQYF. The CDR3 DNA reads TGCGCCAGCAGCCATACAGAAACCTACGAGCAGTACTTC.